This is a list of T cell receptor beta chains from one sample in a study of cytomegalovirus exposure and HLA in healthy donors. Generated by immunoSEQ multiplex PCR, the TCRdb table keeps only in-frame clones and is missing some. The data show about 140,000 clones, 73% seen once. Sequenced sample: PBMCs. The receptors were sampled from a middle-aged woman in good health and CMV-seronegative. The CDR3 runs from the conserved cysteine through the conserved F or W. Clone size is shown for a subset of rows, as once, few, many or a class of expanded clone.

CDR3	V	J	size
CASSPTRGTGELFF	TRBV6-4	TRBJ2-2	.
CASSESPGTSTETQYF	TRBV10-1	TRBJ2-5	.
CASSLGDRGLEKLFF	TRBV7-9	TRBJ1-4	once
CASRRGSQPQHF	TRBV28	TRBJ1-5	many
CASTLGQGLREQYF	TRBV5-1	TRBJ2-7	.
CASRTGVGSPLHF	TRBV27	TRBJ1-6	.
CSVEVLQETQYF	TRBV29-1	TRBJ2-5	.
CASSGYSSGNTIYF	TRBV2	TRBJ1-3	few
CASSFWTGYNEQFF	TRBV27	TRBJ2-1	.
CASSLDRHNEQFF	TRBV7-7	TRBJ2-1	.
CASSVGAGAETQYF	TRBV9	TRBJ2-5	once
CASGLGQPSGNTIYF	TRBV12-5	TRBJ1-3	.
CASSAGQGYQPQHF	TRBV6-1	TRBJ1-5	.
CASSLDLGGTEAFF	TRBV7-2	TRBJ1-1	.
CASSQRDRGEEKLFF	TRBV7-9	TRBJ1-4	.
CSAPGGLGAFF	TRBV20-1	TRBJ1-1	.